Listed below are T cell receptor beta chains from one sample, sequenced in a study of OX40 agonist ivuxolimab in advanced cancers. Profiled with immunoSEQ multiplex PCR; TCRdb holds only in-frame clones, not every one. The table has 90,000 to 100,000 clones, about 96% seen once. The input for sequencing was CD4+ or CD8+ T cells sorted from blood, taken in a trial of the OX40 agonist ivuxolimab. The source of these receptors is an adult with an advanced solid tumor such as melanoma, head and neck, liver or kidney cancer. The CDR3 runs from the conserved cysteine through the conserved F or W. A D gene is named only where the DNA matches it firmly. Size is omitted from some rows. Given values are once, few, many or a class for expanded clones.

D gene	clone size	V gene	J gene	CDR3 protein	CDR3 DNA
TRBD1	NA	TRBV6-5	TRBJ1-1	CASSYSTGYDTEAFF	TGTGCCAGCAGTTACTCGACAGGGTATGACACTGAAGCTTTCTTT
NA	NA	TRBV11-2	TRBJ1-2	CASSPMTSYGYTF	TGTGCCAGCAGCCCCATGACGAGCTATGGCTACACCTTC
NA	NA	TRBV7-8	TRBJ1-1	CASSLDLEGRGPNTEAFF	TGTGCCAGCAGCTTAGATTTGGAGGGGAGAGGCCCGAACACTGAAGCTTTCTTT
TRBD1	NA	TRBV6-1	TRBJ2-7	CATFSRDRGSYEQYF	TGTGCCACCTTCTCCCGGGACAGGGGTTCCTACGAGCAGTACTTC
TRBD1	NA	TRBV5-1	TRBJ1-2	CASSELARGGGYTF	TGCGCCAGCAGTGAACTGGCCAGGGGGGGTGGCTACACCTTC
TRBD1	NA	TRBV7-9	TRBJ1-2	CASSLGRGQGSYGYTF	TGTGCCAGCAGCTTAGGCCGTGGACAGGGGAGCTATGGCTACACCTTC
TRBD1	NA	TRBV5-1	TRBJ2-3	CASSPGTGAADTQYF	TGCGCCAGCAGCCCCGGGACAGGGGCGGCAGATACGCAGTATTTT
TRBD2	NA	TRBV7-9	TRBJ2-1	CASSFGPSGSYNEQFF	TGTGCCAGCAGCTTTGGGCCTAGCGGGAGTTACAATGAGCAGTTCTTC
NA	NA	TRBV28	TRBJ2-1	CASSLSGGLSYNEQFF	TGTGCCAGCAGTTTATCAGGCGGCCTCTCCTACAATGAGCAGTTCTTC
NA	once	TRBV4-3	TRBJ2-7	CASSQDGRSYEQYF	TGCGCCAGCAGCCAAGATGGGCGTTCCTACGAGCAGTACTTC
NA	NA	TRBV9	TRBJ1-1	CASSRMGTEAFF	TGTGCCAGCAGCCGGATGGGGACTGAAGCTTTCTTT
NA	NA	TRBV20-1	TRBJ2-3	CSAGGGTQYF	TGCAGTGCCGGGGGAGGTACGCAGTATTTT
NA	NA	TRBV7-9	TRBJ2-7	CASSFGESSYEQYF	TGTGCCAGCAGCTTTGGCGAGAGCTCCTACGAGCAGTACTTC
NA	once	TRBV6-8	TRBJ1-2	CASSYAGSYGYTF	TGTGCCAGCAGTTACGCGGGGAGCTATGGCTACACCTTC
NA	once	TRBV5-1	TRBJ2-7	CASSPGFGGRSYEQYF	TGCGCCAGCAGCCCGGGTTTCGGGGGCCGCTCCTACGAGCAGTACTTC
TRBD1	NA	TRBV4-3	TRBJ2-2	CASSQARTGANTGELFF	TGCGCCAGCAGCCAAGCCCGGACAGGGGCGAACACCGGGGAGCTGTTTTTT
NA	NA	TRBV7-2	TRBJ2-7	CASSTGPEADEQYF	TGTGCCAGCAGCACCGGACCTGAAGCGGACGAGCAGTACTTC
NA	NA	TRBV20-1	TRBJ2-3	CSEGSTDTQYF	TGCAGTGAGGGGAGCACAGATACGCAGTATTTT